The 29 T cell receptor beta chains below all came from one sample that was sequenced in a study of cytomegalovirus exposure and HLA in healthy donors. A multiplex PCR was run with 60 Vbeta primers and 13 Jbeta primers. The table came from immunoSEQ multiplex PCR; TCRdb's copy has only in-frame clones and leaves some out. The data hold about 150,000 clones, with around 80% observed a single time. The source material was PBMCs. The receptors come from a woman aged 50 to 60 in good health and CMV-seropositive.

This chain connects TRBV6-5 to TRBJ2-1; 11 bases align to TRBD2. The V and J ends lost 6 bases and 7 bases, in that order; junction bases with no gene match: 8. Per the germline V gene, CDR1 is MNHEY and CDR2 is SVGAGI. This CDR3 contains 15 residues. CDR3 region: CASSRMGLAENEQFF. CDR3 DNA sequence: TGTGCCAGCAGCCGGATGGGACTAGCGGAAAATGAGCAGTTCTTC.

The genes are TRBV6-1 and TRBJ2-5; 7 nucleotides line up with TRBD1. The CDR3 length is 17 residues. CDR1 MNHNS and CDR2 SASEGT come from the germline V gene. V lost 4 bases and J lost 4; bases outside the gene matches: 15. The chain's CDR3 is CASSGQGRGFAVETQYF. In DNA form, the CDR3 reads TGTGCCAGCAGTGGACAGGGCAGGGGATTCGCCGTAGAGACCCAGTACTTC.

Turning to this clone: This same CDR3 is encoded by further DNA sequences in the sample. The CDR3 bases are TGTGCCAGCAGCTTAGGGGGCAGCGGGGGGGAGCAGTACTTC. Its translation: CASSLGGSGGEQYF. The chain combines TRBV7-2 with TRBJ2-7; the match to TRBD2 covers 9 bases. This CDR3 has 14 amino acids. The trim removed 1 base at V and 7 bases at J, leaving 5 bases unmatched. Germline values: CDR1 SGHTA, CDR2 FQGNSA.

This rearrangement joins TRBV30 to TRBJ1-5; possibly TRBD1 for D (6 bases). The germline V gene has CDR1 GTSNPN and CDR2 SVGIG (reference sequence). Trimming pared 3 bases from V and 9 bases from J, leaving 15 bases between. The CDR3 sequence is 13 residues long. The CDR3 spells CAWSRDTGRPQHF. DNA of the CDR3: TGTGCCTGGAGCCGGGACACCGGACGGCCCCAGCATTTT.

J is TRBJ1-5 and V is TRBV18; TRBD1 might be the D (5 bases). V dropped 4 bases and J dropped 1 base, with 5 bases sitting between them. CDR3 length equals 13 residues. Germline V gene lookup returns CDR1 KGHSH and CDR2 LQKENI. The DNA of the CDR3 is TGTGCCAGCTCACAGGGGAGCAATCAGCCCCAGCATTTT. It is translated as CASSQGSNQPQHF.

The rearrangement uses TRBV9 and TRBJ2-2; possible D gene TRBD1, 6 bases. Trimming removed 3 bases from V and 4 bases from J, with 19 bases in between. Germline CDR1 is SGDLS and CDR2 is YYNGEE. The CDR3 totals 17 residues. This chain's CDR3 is CASSASGHSWTTGELFF. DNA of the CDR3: TGTGCCAGCAGCGCCTCGGGACATTCTTGGACCACCGGGGAGCTGTTTTTT.

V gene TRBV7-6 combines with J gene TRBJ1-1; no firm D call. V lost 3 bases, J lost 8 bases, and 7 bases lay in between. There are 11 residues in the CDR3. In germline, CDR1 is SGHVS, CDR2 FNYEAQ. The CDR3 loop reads CASSLGREAFF. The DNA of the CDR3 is TGTGCCAGCAGCTTGGGGAGAGAAGCTTTCTTT.

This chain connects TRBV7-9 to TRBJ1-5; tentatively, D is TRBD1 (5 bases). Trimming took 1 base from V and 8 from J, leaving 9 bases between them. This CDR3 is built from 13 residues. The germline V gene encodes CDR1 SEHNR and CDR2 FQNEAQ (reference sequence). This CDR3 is CASSLDPGEPQHF. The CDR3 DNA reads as TGTGCCAGCAGCTTAGACCCGGGGGAGCCCCAGCATTTT.

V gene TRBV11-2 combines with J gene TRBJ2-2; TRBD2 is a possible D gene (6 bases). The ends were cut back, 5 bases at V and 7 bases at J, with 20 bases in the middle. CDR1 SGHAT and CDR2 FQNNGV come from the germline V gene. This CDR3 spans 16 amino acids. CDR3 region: CASSPPDSGFGGELFF. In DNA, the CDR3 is TGTGCCAGCAGCCCCCCGGATAGCGGATTTGGCGGGGAGCTGTTTTTT.

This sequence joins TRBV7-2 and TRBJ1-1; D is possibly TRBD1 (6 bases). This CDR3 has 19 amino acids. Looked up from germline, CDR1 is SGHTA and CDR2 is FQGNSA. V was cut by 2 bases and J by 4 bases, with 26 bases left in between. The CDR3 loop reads CASSLKVGGAPNWGTEAFF. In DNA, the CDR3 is TGTGCCAGCAGCTTAAAGGTCGGGGGGGCCCCAAATTGGGGCACTGAAGCTTTCTTT.

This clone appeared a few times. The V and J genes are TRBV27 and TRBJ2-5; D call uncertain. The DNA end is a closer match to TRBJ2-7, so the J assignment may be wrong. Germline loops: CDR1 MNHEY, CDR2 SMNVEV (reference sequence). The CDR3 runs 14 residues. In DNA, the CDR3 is TGTGCCAGCCGACGCAGGAATCCCTCCTACGAGCAGTACTTC. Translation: CASRRRNPSYEQYF.

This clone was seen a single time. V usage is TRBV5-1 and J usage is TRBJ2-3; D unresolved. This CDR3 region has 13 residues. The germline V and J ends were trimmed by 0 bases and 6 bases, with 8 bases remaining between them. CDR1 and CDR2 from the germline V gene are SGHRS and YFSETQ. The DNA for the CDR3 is TGCGCCAGCAGCTTGGATCACGGGGATACGCAGTATTTT. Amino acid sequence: CASSLDHGDTQYF.

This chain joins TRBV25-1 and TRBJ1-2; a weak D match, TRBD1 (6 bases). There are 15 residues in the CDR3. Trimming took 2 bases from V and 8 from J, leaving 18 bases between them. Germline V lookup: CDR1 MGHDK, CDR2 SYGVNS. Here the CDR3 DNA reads TGTGCCAGCAGTGAAAGTCAGGGGCACAGGTTCGGCTACACCTTC. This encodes CASSESQGHRFGYTF.

CDR3 nucleotides: TGTGCCAGCAGCCGCGGGGGCGCGGGAACTGAAGCTTTCTTT. Protein sequence: CASSRGGAGTEAFF. The rearrangement joins TRBV6-1 to TRBJ1-1; a weak D match, TRBD1 (6 bases). Germline assignment: CDR1 MNHNS and CDR2 SASEGT. The CDR3 extends over 14 amino acids. V shed 6 bases and J shed 5 bases, with 16 bases lying between them.

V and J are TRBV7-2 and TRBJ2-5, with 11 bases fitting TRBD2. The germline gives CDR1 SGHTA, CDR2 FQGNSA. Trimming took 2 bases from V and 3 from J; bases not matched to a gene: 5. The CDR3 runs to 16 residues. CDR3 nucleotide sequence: TGTGCCAGCAGCTTACTCCCGGGACTAGCGGAAGAGACCCAGTACTTC. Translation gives CASSLLPGLAEETQYF.

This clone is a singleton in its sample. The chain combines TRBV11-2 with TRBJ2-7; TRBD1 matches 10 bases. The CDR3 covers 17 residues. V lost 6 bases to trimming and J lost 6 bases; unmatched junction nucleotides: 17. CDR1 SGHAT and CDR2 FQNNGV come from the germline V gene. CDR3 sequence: CASREPGQGTLTGEQYF. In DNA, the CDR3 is TGTGCCAGCAGGGAGCCGGGACAGGGGACGCTAACTGGCGAGCAGTACTTC.

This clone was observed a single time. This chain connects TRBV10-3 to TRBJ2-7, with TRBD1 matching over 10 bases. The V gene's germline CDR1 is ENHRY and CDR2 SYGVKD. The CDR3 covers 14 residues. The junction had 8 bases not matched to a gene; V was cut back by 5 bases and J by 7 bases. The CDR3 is CAISTGTGVGEQYF. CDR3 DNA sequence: TGTGCCATCAGTACCGGGACAGGGGTCGGGGAGCAGTACTTC.

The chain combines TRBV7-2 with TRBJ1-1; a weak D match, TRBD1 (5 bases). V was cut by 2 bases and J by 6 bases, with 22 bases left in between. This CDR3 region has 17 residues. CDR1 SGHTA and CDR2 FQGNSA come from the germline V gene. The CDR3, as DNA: TGTGCCAGCAGCTTAACGAAGGGTCAGGGTTCGAGCGCTGAAGCTTTCTTT. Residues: CASSLTKGQGSSAEAFF.

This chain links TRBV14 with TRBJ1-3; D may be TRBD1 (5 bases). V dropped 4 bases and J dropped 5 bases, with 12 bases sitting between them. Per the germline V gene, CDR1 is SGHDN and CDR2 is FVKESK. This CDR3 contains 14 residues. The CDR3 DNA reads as TGTGCCAGCAGCCCCCTGGACACCCGAAACACCATATATTTT. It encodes CASSPLDTRNTIYF.

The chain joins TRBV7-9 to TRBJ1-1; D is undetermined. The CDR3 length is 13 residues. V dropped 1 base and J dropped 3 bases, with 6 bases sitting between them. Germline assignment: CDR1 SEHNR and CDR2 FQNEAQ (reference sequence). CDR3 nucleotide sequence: TGTGCCAGCAGCTTAGAATCTTACACTGAAGCTTTCTTT. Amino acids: CASSLESYTEAFF.

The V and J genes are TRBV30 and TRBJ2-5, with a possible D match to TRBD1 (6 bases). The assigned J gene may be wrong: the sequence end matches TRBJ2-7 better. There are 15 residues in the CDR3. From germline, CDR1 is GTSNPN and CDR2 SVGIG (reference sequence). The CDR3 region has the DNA TGTGCCTGGAGGGCGGTTGGGACAAAGACTTACGAGCAGTACTTC. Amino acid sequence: CAWRAVGTKTYEQYF.

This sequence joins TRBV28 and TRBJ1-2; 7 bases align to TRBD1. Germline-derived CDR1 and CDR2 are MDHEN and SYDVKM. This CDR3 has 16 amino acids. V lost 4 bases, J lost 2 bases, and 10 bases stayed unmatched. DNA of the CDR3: TGTGCCAGCAGTTGGCTGACAGGGTCGGTCAACTATGGCTACACCTTC. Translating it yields CASSWLTGSVNYGYTF.

CDR3 loop: CASSDAGPYEQYF. In DNA, the CDR3 is TGTGCCAGCAGTGACGCAGGGCCTTACGAGCAGTACTTC. V gene TRBV2 combines with J gene TRBJ2-7; possibly TRBD1 for D (5 bases). V shed 3 bases and J shed 4 bases, with 10 bases lying between them. Per the germline V gene, CDR1 is SNHLY and CDR2 is FYNNEI. This CDR3 is built from 13 residues.

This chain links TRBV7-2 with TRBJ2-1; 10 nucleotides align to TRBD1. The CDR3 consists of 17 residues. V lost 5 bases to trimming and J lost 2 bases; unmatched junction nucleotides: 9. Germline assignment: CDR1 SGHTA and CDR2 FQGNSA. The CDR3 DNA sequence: TGTGCCAGCAGCCGGGACACCGGGACAGGGGCCTACAATGAGCAGTTCTTC. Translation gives CASSRDTGTGAYNEQFF.

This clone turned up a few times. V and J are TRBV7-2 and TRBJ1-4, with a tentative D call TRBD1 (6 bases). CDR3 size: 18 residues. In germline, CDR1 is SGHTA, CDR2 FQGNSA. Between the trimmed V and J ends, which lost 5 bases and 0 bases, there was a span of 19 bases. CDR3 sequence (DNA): TGTGCCAGCAGCGTCAGACAGGTCGATCGTGCAACTAATGAAAAACTGTTTTTT. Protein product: CASSVRQVDRATNEKLFF.

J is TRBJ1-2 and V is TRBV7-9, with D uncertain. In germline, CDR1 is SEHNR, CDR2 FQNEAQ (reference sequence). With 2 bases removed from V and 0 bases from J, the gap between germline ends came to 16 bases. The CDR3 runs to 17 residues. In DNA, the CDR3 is TGTGCCAGCAGCTTAATTGCCCGAGGGAAGGCTAACTATGGCTACACCTTC. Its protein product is CASSLIARGKANYGYTF.

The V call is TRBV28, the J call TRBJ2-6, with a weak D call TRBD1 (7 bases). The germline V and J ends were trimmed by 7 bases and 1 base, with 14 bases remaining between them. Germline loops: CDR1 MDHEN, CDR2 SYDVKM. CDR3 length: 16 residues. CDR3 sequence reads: CASTAGGRSGANVLTF. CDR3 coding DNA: TGTGCCAGCACGGCAGGGGGGAGGTCTGGGGCCAACGTCCTGACTTTC.

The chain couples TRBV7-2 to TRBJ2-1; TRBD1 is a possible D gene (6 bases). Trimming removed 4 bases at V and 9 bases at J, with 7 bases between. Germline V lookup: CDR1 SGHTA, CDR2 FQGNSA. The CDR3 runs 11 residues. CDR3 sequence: CASSSTGEQFF. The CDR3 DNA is TGTGCCAGCAGCTCGACAGGTGAGCAGTTCTTC. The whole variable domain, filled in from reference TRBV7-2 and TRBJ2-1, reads GAGVSQSPSNKVTEKGKDVELRCDPISGHTALYWYRQSLGQGLEFLIYFQGNSAPDKSGLPSDRFSAERTGGSVSTLTIQRTQQEDSAVYLCASSSTGEQFFGPGTRLTVL.

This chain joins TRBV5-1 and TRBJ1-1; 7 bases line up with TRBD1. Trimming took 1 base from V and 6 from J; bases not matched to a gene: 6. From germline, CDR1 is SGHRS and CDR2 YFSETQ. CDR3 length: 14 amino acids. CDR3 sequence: CASSLRQGTPEAFF. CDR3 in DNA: TGCGCCAGCAGCTTGAGACAGGGAACCCCTGAAGCTTTCTTT.